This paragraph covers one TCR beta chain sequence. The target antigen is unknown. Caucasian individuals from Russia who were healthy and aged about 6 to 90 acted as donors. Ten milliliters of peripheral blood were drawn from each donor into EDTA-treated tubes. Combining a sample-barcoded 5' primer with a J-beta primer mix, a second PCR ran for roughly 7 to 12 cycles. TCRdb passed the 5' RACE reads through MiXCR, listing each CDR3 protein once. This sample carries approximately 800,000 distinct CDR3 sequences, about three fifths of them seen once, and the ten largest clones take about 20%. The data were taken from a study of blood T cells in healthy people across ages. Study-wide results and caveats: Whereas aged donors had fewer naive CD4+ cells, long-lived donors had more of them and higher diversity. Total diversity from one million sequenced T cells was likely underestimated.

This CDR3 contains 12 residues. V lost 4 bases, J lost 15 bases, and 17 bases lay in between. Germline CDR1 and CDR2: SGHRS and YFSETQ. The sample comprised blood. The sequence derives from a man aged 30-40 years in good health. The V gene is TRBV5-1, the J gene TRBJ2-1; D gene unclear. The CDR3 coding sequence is TGCGCCAGCAGCGCGGACCGCGCCATCTTGTTCTTC. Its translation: CASSADRAILFF.